Below are 25 T cell receptor beta chains sequenced from a single sample in a study of graft-versus-host responses after intestinal transplantation. Profiled with immunoSEQ multiplex PCR; TCRdb holds only in-frame clones, not every one. The sample lists tens of thousands of clones; approximately 94% were seen once. The antigens for these receptors are not known. This specimen was unstimulated CD8+ T cells sorted from spleen or lymph node cells, taken before intestinal transplant. These TCRs come from a human donor who received an intestinal transplant.

The chain combines TRBV6-5 with TRBJ1-1; D is ambiguous. Germline-derived CDR1 and CDR2 are MNHEY and SVGAGI. CDR3 length: 14 amino acids. V lost 2 bases and J lost 5, with 12 bases in between. CDR3 nucleotide sequence: TGTGCCAGCAGTTACACCGGGGTAGAGACTGAAGCTTTCTTT. Translated: CASSYTGVETEAFF.

The rearrangement uses TRBV6-5 and TRBJ1-1, with a possible D match to TRBD1 (6 bases). The V end lost 4 bases, the J end lost 0 bases, and 9 bases lay between the germline ends. The CDR3 totals 14 residues. Germline V gene data show CDR1 as MNHEY and CDR2 as SVGAGI. This CDR3 is CASSFGTMNTEAFF. The CDR3 bases are TGTGCCAGCAGTTTCGGGACAATGAACACTGAAGCTTTCTTT.

This chain joins TRBV4-1 and TRBJ2-7, with a weak D call TRBD2 (5 bases). V shed 8 bases and J shed 5 bases, with 16 bases lying between them. CDR1 and CDR2 (germline): MGHRA, YSYEKL. The CDR3 loop spans 13 amino acids. DNA for the CDR3: TGCGCCAGCGACCGGGGAGACGGGCACGAGCAGTACTTC. Its protein is CASDRGDGHEQYF.

This clone was observed once. This sequence joins TRBV10-3 and TRBJ1-5; D is perhaps TRBD1 (5 bases). Germline V gene data show CDR1 as ENHRY and CDR2 as SYGVKD. V was pared by 0 bases and J by 7 bases, with 10 bases between. The CDR3 spans 14 residues. The CDR3 here is CAISESLRGQPQHF. In nucleotides, the CDR3 is TGTGCCATCAGTGAGTCTTTGAGGGGACAGCCCCAGCATTTT.

This clone was detected only a few times. The chain combines TRBV7-9 with TRBJ2-7; no firm D call. Trimming removed 5 bases at V and 1 base at J, with 18 bases between. Germline assignment: CDR1 SEHNR and CDR2 FQNEAQ (reference sequence). The CDR3 has 16 residues. This CDR3 reads CASSPADGLRSYEQYF. DNA for the CDR3: TGTGCCAGCAGCCCCGCCGACGGGTTAAGATCCTACGAGCAGTACTTC.

In this sample, this clone turned up once. The chain is built from TRBV19 and TRBJ2-1; D is perhaps TRBD1 (6 bases). The CDR3 is 14 residues long. The germline gives CDR1 LNHDA, CDR2 SQIVND (reference sequence). Deletions cut 5 bases from V and 8 bases from J, with 16 bases between. The CDR3 region is CASSQSPSGDEQFF. Written as DNA, the CDR3 is TGTGCCAGTAGTCAATCGCCGTCAGGGGATGAGCAGTTCTTC.

The chain is built from TRBV21-1 and TRBJ2-1; TRBD2, the table's D call, lacks a check against the DNA. TRBV21-1 is labeled a pseudogene. The CDR3 length is 17 residues. DNA for the CDR3: TGTGCCAGCAGCGTTAACATAGCTACACCATCCGACAATGAGCAGTTCTTC. It is translated as CASSVNIATPSDNEQFF.

For the CDR3, the DNA is TGCGCCAGCAGCCCTTTCCCGGGACAGATTTATAGCAATCAGCCCCAGCATTTT. Amino acids: CASSPFPGQIYSNQPQHF. The chain combines TRBV4-1 with TRBJ1-5; TRBD1 agrees at 7 bases. The CDR3 loop spans 18 amino acids. CDR1 and CDR2 from the germline V gene are MGHRA and YSYEKL. Germline trimming cut 4 bases from V and 0 bases from J; bases unmatched to any gene: 12.

The rearrangement joins TRBV5-1 to TRBJ1-1, with a tentative D call TRBD1 (6 bases). CDR1 SGHRS and CDR2 YFSETQ come from the germline V gene. V was clipped by 4 bases and J by 5 bases, with 6 bases between them. CDR3 length equals 11 residues. For the CDR3, the DNA is TGCGCCAGCAGCCAGGGGACTGAAGCTTTCTTT. Translated: CASSQGTEAFF.

This CDR3 reads CASSQGQGVPYEQYF. The CDR3 DNA sequence: TGTGCCAGCAGCCAAGGACAGGGAGTCCCCTACGAGCAGTACTTC. The gene calls are TRBV14 and TRBJ2-7; 7 bases map to TRBD1. Trimming cost V 1 base and J 2 bases; bases outside gene matches: 5. Per the germline V gene, CDR1 is SGHDN and CDR2 is FVKESK. The CDR3 totals 15 residues.

The table lists this clone with a count of one. V gene TRBV6-5 combines with J gene TRBJ2-2; TRBD2 matches 12 bases. Germline V lookup: CDR1 MNHEY, CDR2 SVGAGI. Trimming removed 7 bases from V and 4 bases from J; junction bases left unmatched: 4. This CDR3 contains 15 residues. CDR3 protein: CASTLAGGVTGELFF. The DNA for the CDR3 is TGTGCCAGCACCCTAGCGGGAGGGGTCACCGGGGAGCTGTTTTTT.

V is TRBV29-1 and J is TRBJ2-7; TRBD1 matches at 9 bases. V lost 2 bases to trimming and J lost 4 bases; unmatched junction nucleotides: 6. The CDR3 is 14 amino acids. Germline lookup yields CDR1 SQVTM and CDR2 ANQGSEA. CDR3 sequence (DNA): TGCAGCGTTGAATCGGGACAGGGTAGTTACGAGCAGTACTTC. Translated, it gives CSVESGQGSYEQYF.

A remark on this clone: Other DNA sequences in the sample encode the same CDR3. V and J are TRBV28 and TRBJ1-3, with TRBD1 as a possible D gene (6 bases). Germline V gives CDR1 MDHEN, CDR2 SYDVKM. This CDR3 is built from 20 residues. Trimming removed 6 bases at V and 0 bases at J, with 27 bases between. The DNA for the CDR3 is TGTGCCAGCAGCCCGGTAGTAGTAACAGGGAGGGTTAACTCTGGAAACACCATATATTTT. Translating gives CASSPVVVTGRVNSGNTIYF.

The chain links TRBV4-1 to TRBJ2-7; D is ambiguous. The V gene's germline CDR1 is MGHRA and CDR2 YSYEKL. The CDR3 is 15 residues long. The V and J ends lost 1 base and 3 bases respectively, with 13 bases between them. The chain's CDR3 is CASSQAPTQNYEQYF. CDR3 in DNA: TGCGCCAGCAGCCAAGCCCCGACCCAAAACTACGAGCAGTACTTC.

The chain employs TRBV11-2 and TRBJ2-7; D not resolved. V was pared by 4 bases and J by 2 bases, with 24 bases between. Germline CDR1 is SGHAT and CDR2 is FQNNGV. This CDR3 is 18 amino acids long. The CDR3 reads CASSSPTADVRLAYEQYF. The CDR3 DNA reads TGTGCCAGCAGCTCCCCCACTGCGGACGTGAGATTGGCCTACGAGCAGTACTTC.

The chain employs TRBV9 and TRBJ2-5; 8 bases align to TRBD2. The CDR3 consists of 16 residues. The V and J ends lost 1 base and 4 bases, in that order; junction bases with no gene match: 9. Germline values: CDR1 SGDLS, CDR2 YYNGEE. The CDR3 spells CASSVRALAEGETQYF. CDR3 sequence (DNA): TGTGCCAGCAGCGTAAGGGCACTAGCGGAGGGAGAGACCCAGTACTTC.

This rearrangement joins TRBV7-9 to TRBJ2-3; no clear D. V lost 1 base to trimming and J lost 3 bases, with 14 bases between them. From germline, CDR1 is SEHNR and CDR2 FQNEAQ (reference sequence). The CDR3 contains 16 residues. CDR3: CASSLVVRIATDTQYF. The CDR3 bases are TGTGCCAGCAGCTTAGTGGTTCGGATAGCAACAGATACGCAGTATTTT.

The chain is built from TRBV5-5 and TRBJ1-4; no reliable D call. V was pared by 6 bases and J by 7 bases, with 7 bases between. The CDR3 runs to 11 residues. CDR1 is SGHKS, CDR2 YYEKEE, per germline (reference sequence). CDR3 residues: CASTMGEKLFF. DNA of the CDR3: TGTGCCAGCACAATGGGTGAAAAACTGTTTTTT. Drawing the rest from reference TRBV5-5 and TRBJ1-4, the complete variable domain is DAGVTQSPTHLIKTRGQQVTLRCSPISGHKSVSWYQQVLGQGPQFIFQYYEKEERGRGNFPDRFSARQFPNYSSELNVNALLLGDSALYLCASTMGEKLFFGSGTQLSVL.

The chain links TRBV6-5 to TRBJ2-7; weak D call: TRBD2 (5 bases). The germline V gene has CDR1 MNHEY and CDR2 SVGAGI. The CDR3 sequence is 13 residues long. Deletions cut 5 bases from V and 3 bases from J, with 11 bases between. The CDR3 loop is CASSPRRFYEQYF. The CDR3 DNA reads as TGTGCCAGCAGTCCGCGGAGGTTCTACGAGCAGTACTTC.

This clone came up a few times. This chain uses TRBV6-5 with TRBJ1-1; D is unclear. The germline gives CDR1 MNHEY, CDR2 SVGAGI. The CDR3 has 15 amino acids. V was trimmed by 0 bases and J by 4 bases, leaving 12 bases between them. DNA for the CDR3: TGTGCCAGCAGTTACTCGTCAATGGGAACCACTGAAGCTTTCTTT. Encoded protein: CASSYSSMGTTEAFF.

The chain links TRBV5-1 to TRBJ2-6, with D possibly TRBD1 on 5 matching bases. V was pared by 1 base and J by 2 bases, with 10 bases between. The germline V gene has CDR1 SGHRS and CDR2 YFSETQ. The CDR3 has 16 residues. The CDR3 sequence: CASSLIQGPGANVLTF. For the CDR3, the DNA is TGCGCCAGCAGCTTGATTCAGGGCCCTGGGGCCAACGTCCTGACTTTC.

The V gene is TRBV29-1, the J gene TRBJ1-2, with 8 bases fitting TRBD1. Trimming took 3 bases from V and 4 from J; bases not matched to a gene: 4. CDR1 and CDR2 (germline): SQVTM, ANQGSEA. The CDR3 runs 13 residues. In DNA, the CDR3 is TGCAGCGTTGATCAGGGGGCTTTCTATGGCTACACCTTC. Its protein is CSVDQGAFYGYTF. Full variable domain (remainder filled in from reference TRBV29-1 and TRBJ1-2): SAVISQKPSRDICQRGTSLTIQCQVDSQVTMMFWYRQQPGQSLTLIATANQGSEATYESGFVIDKFPISRPNLTFSTLTVSNMSPEDSSIYLCSVDQGAFYGYTFGSGTRLTVV.

J is TRBJ2-5 and V is TRBV15, with TRBD2 matching 7 bases. TRBJ2-7 matches the DNA end more closely, so the J call is doubtful. The CDR3 runs to 13 residues. Per germline, CDR1 LNHNV and CDR2 YYDKDF (reference sequence). CDR3 region: CATSSGLVGEQYF. The CDR3 bases are TGTGCCACCAGCAGTGGACTAGTAGGCGAGCAGTACTTC.

The chain combines TRBV7-9 with TRBJ2-1, with 10 nucleotides matching TRBD1. J gave up 4 bases and V 1 base, and 4 bases lay outside the gene matches. The CDR3 is 16 residues long. The germline CDR1 and CDR2 sequences are SEHNR and FQNEAQ (reference sequence). The CDR3 DNA reads TGTGCCAGCAGCTTAGGTGGGACAGGGGTTTACAATGAGCAGTTCTTC. Residues: CASSLGGTGVYNEQFF.

This chain uses TRBV5-4 with TRBJ2-7, with D unresolved. Per the germline V gene, CDR1 is SGHNT and CDR2 is YYREEE (reference sequence). The CDR3 runs to 15 residues. Deletions cut 2 bases from V and 2 bases from J, with 14 bases between. The CDR3 bases are TGTGCCAGCAGCTTTTCCAGGAAGACCCCCTACGAGCAGTACTTC. Its translation: CASSFSRKTPYEQYF.